Listed below are T cell receptor beta chains from one sample, sequenced in a study of PD-1 blockade in classical Hodgkin lymphoma. The data were produced by immunoSEQ multiplex PCR, yet TCRdb's version contains in-frame clones alone and is incomplete. The table records roughly 30,000 clones, 84% of them present only once. The sequencing here drew on CD4+ T cells from blood, taken before the fourth cycle of nivolumab. These receptors were obtained from a human donor with classical Hodgkin lymphoma. Each CDR3 is given with its conserved first and last residue. Each record gives: J gene, clone size, D gene, V gene, CDR3 protein, CDR3 DNA. A D gene is named only where the DNA matches it firmly. Clone size is stated in some rows and not others, as once, few, many or a class when expanded.

TRBJ1-1	NA	NA	TRBV11-2	CASSWDGRYTEAFF	TGTGCCAGCAGCTGGGACGGTAGATACACTGAAGCTTTCTTT
TRBJ1-4	NA	NA	TRBV29-1	CSAGHILEKLFF	TGCAGCGCGGGACACATTCTAGAAAAACTGTTTTTT
TRBJ1-2	NA	TRBD1	TRBV18	CASSPTGAAYGYTF	TGTGCCAGCTCACCCACAGGGGCGGCCTATGGCTACACCTTC
TRBJ1-4	NA	NA	TRBV20-1	CSAGKLFF	TGCAGTGCAGGAAAACTGTTTTTT
TRBJ1-2	NA	NA	TRBV7-6	CASSFDRNYGYTF	TGTGCCAGCAGCTTCGACAGGAACTATGGCTACACCTTC
TRBJ1-1	NA	NA	TRBV25-1	CASRGAGGTEAFF	TGTGCCAGCAGGGGGGCTGGGGGCACTGAAGCTTTCTTT
TRBJ2-5	NA	NA	TRBV7-5	CARSLYITAEETQYF	TGTGCCAGAAGCTTATACATTACGGCCGAAGAGACCCAGTACTTC
TRBJ1-2	NA	TRBD1	TRBV19	CASSLLGQGYGYTF	TGTGCCAGTAGCTTGCTGGGACAGGGTTATGGCTACACCTTC
TRBJ1-1	NA	TRBD1	TRBV19	CASTLTGGTTEAFF	TGTGCCAGTACCTTGACAGGGGGTACCACTGAAGCTTTCTTT
TRBJ2-5	once	NA	TRBV27	CASSKGLRETQYF	TGTGCCAGCAGTAAGGGGCTTCGAGAGACCCAGTACTTC
TRBJ2-3	NA	NA	TRBV2	CASRFDRTDTQYF	TGTGCCAGCAGATTTGACAGGACAGATACGCAGTATTTT
TRBJ2-5	NA	TRBD2	TRBV7-9	CASRVAGGEETQYF	TGTGCCAGCAGAGTAGCGGGGGGTGAGGAGACCCAGTACTTC
TRBJ2-2	NA	NA	TRBV10-3	CAISESTLARSLAGELFF	TGTGCCATCAGTGAGTCGACTCTCGCCAGATCGTTGGCCGGGGAGCTGTTTTTT
TRBJ2-3	NA	NA	TRBV27	CASSFSSVWAQYF	TGTGCCAGCAGTTTTTCCTCGGTGTGGGCGCAGTATTTT
TRBJ1-3	NA	TRBD1	TRBV7-2	CASSARQGSGNTIYF	TGTGCCAGCAGCGCCAGACAGGGATCCGGAAACACCATATATTTT
TRBJ2-1	NA	NA	TRBV2	CASLSDNEQFF	TGTGCCAGCTTAAGTGATAATGAGCAGTTCTTC
TRBJ1-6	NA	NA	TRBV23-1	CASSQSLWAREGLHF	TGCGCCAGCAGTCAATCTCTTTGGGCCCGCGAAGGCCTCCACTTT
TRBJ1-6	NA	NA	TRBV5-1	CASSRGQLGFSPLHF	TGCGCCAGCAGCCGAGGACAGCTGGGGTTTTCACCCCTCCACTTT
TRBJ2-5	NA	NA	TRBV6-6	CASTTRGRGQETQYF	TGTGCCAGCACCACGAGGGGTAGAGGCCAAGAGACCCAGTACTTC
TRBJ2-1	NA	NA	TRBV6-1	CASSLRDWDEQFF	TGTGCCAGCAGTCTAAGAGACTGGGATGAGCAGTTCTTC
TRBJ2-1	once	NA	TRBV7-6	CASSPRLGGYDEQFF	TGTGCCAGCAGTCCTAGACTAGGAGGTTACGATGAGCAGTTCTTC
TRBJ2-3	NA	NA	TRBV19	CASRLTGSTDTQYF	TGTGCCAGTCGACTGACGGGCAGTACAGATACGCAGTATTTT
TRBJ1-2	few	NA	TRBV20-1	CSARGTVGYTF	TGCAGTGCTAGAGGGACTGTGGGCTACACCTTC
TRBJ1-6	NA	TRBD1	TRBV18	CASSLGTGESPLHF	TGTGCCAGCTCACTTGGGACAGGGGAATCACCCCTCCACTTT
TRBJ2-1	NA	NA	TRBV11-3	CASSLGGEQFF	TGTGCCAGCAGCTTAGGGGGTGAGCAGTTCTTC
TRBJ2-7	NA	TRBD1	TRBV2	CASSEGQGGRKQYF	TGTGCCAGCAGTGAGGGACAGGGTGGACGTAAGCAGTACTTC
TRBJ2-7	NA	TRBD2	TRBV9	CASSVAGLAGMYEQYF	TGTGCCAGCAGCGTAGCCGGACTAGCGGGGATGTACGAGCAGTACTTC
TRBJ2-7	NA	TRBD2	TRBV27	CASSSPGLAPEQYF	TGTGCCAGCAGTTCACCGGGACTAGCGCCCGAGCAGTACTTC
TRBJ2-1	NA	NA	TRBV5-6	CASSFDTYLGYNEQFF	TGTGCCAGCAGCTTCGACACTTATCTGGGTTACAATGAGCAGTTCTTC
TRBJ1-2	NA	TRBD1	TRBV4-2	CASSQVGQGAGYTF	TGTGCCAGCAGCCAAGTGGGACAGGGGGCGGGCTACACCTTC
TRBJ2-3	NA	NA	TRBV5-4	CASSPRTGSTDTQYF	TGTGCCAGCAGCCCCCGGACGGGTAGCACAGATACGCAGTATTTT
TRBJ2-2	once	NA	TRBV4-1	CASSQASWGTENTGELFF	TGCGCCAGCAGCCAAGCCTCCTGGGGGACTGAGAACACCGGGGAGCTGTTTTTT
TRBJ1-1	NA	TRBD1	TRBV30	CAWSVYLRDSKAFF	TGTGCCTGGAGTGTATATTTAAGGGACAGCAAAGCTTTCTTT
TRBJ2-5	NA	TRBD2	TRBV30	CAWSGTPGGETQYF	TGTGCCTGGAGTGGGACTCCGGGGGGAGAGACCCAGTACTTC
TRBJ1-1	NA	NA	TRBV20-1	CSARTEAFF	TGCAGTGCTAGAACTGAAGCTTTCTTT
TRBJ2-5	once	TRBD2	TRBV25-1	CASRRTSVETQYF	TGTGCCAGCAGAAGGACTAGCGTGGAGACCCAGTACTTC
TRBJ1-5	NA	NA	TRBV30	CAWSEGGNSNQPQHF	TGTGCCTGGAGTGAGGGGGGAAATAGCAATCAGCCCCAGCATTTT
TRBJ2-7	NA	TRBD2	TRBV15	CATSRGGTSGGQQYF	TGTGCCACCAGCAGAGGAGGGACTAGCGGGGGGCAGCAGTACTTC
TRBJ2-7	NA	NA	TRBV2	CASSVGVGLTYEQYF	TGTGCCAGCAGTGTAGGGGTCGGACTTACCTACGAGCAGTACTTC
TRBJ2-1	NA	TRBD1	TRBV7-2	CASTYRGSYNEQFF	TGTGCCAGCACCTACAGGGGGAGCTACAATGAGCAGTTCTTC
TRBJ2-7	NA	TRBD1	TRBV5-1	CASSWGDRDSYEQYF	TGCGCCAGCAGCTGGGGGGACAGGGACTCCTACGAGCAGTACTTC
TRBJ2-1	once	NA	TRBV15	CATSKPSPTYNEQFF	TGTGCCACCAGCAAACCGAGCCCAACCTACAATGAGCAGTTCTTC
TRBJ1-3	NA	NA	TRBV5-1	CASLGSGNTIYF	TGCGCCAGCCTGGGGTCTGGAAACACCATATATTTT
TRBJ2-3	NA	TRBD2	TRBV5-1	CASSQGTSGDTQYF	TGCGCCAGCAGCCAGGGGACTAGCGGGGATACGCAGTATTTT
TRBJ2-7	NA	NA	TRBV9	CASSVGDSVGRFEQYF	TGTGCCAGCAGCGTAGGGGACTCGGTAGGTCGGTTCGAGCAGTACTTC
TRBJ2-2	NA	TRBD1	TRBV28	CASSDRDRIPPYTGELFF	TGTGCCAGCAGTGACCGGGACAGGATACCCCCCTACACCGGGGAGCTGTTTTTT
TRBJ2-7	NA	NA	TRBV11-3	CASSSGHIGIGEQYF	TGTGCCAGCAGCTCAGGACATATTGGAATAGGGGAGCAGTACTTC